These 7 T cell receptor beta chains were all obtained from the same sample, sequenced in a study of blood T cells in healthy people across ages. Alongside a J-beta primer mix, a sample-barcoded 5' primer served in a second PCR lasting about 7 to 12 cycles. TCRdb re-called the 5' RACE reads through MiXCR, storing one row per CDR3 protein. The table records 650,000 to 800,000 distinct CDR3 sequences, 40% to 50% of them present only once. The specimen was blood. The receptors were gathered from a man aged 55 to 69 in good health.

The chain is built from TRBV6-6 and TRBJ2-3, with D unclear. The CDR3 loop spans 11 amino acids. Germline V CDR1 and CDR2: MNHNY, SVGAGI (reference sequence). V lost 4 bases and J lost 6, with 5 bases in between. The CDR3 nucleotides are TGTGCCAGCAGTTCCTTTGATACGCAGTATTTT. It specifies CASSSFDTQYF.

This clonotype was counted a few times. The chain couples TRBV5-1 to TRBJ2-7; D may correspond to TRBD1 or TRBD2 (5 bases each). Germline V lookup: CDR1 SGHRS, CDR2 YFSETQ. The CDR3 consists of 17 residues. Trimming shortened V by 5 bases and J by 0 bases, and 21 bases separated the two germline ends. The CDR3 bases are TGCGCCAGCAGTTATGGGGACCGGGGCCTGAGCTCCTACGAGCAGTACTTC. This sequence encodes CASSYGDRGLSSYEQYF.

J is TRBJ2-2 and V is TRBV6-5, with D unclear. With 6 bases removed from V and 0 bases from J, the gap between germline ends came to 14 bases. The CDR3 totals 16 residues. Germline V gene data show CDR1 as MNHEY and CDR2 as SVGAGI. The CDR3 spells CASRPNLLSNTGELFF. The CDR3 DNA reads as TGTGCCAGCAGGCCCAACCTTTTATCGAACACCGGGGAGCTGTTTTTT.

The CDR3, as DNA: TGTGCCAGCAGCGTAGATGTGAGGGGTAACTATGGCTACACCTTC. Its translation: CASSVDVRGNYGYTF. The V and J genes are TRBV9 and TRBJ1-2; D is possibly TRBD1 (5 bases). This CDR3 has 15 residues. Germline V gene data show CDR1 as SGDLS and CDR2 as YYNGEE. Trimming took 0 bases from V and 1 from J, leaving 10 bases between them.

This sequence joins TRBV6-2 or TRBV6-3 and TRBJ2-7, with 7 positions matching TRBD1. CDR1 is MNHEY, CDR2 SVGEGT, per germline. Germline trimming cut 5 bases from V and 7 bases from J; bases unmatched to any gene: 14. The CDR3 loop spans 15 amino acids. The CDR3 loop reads CASSAAGTALLEQYF. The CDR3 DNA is TGTGCCAGCAGTGCCGCCGGGACAGCCTTACTTGAGCAGTACTTC.

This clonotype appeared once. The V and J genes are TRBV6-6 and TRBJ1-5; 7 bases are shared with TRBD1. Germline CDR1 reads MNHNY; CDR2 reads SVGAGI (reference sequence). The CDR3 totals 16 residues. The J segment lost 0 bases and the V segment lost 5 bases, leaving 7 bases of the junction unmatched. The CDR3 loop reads CASSPQGGYSNQPQHF. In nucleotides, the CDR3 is TGTGCCAGCAGTCCCCAGGGGGGGTATAGCAATCAGCCCCAGCATTTT.

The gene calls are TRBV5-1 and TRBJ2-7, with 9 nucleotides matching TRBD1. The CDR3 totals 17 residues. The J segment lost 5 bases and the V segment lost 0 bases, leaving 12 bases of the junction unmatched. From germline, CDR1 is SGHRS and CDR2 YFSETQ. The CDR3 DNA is TGCGCCAGCAGCTTGGAGCCGCCCGGGACAGGGACGCACGAGCAGTACTTC. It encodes CASSLEPPGTGTHEQYF.